This T cell receptor beta chain was profiled in a study of tumor and adjacent non-tumor tissue in lung cancer. Study-wide background: Histology: 12 adenocarcinoma, a couple of squamous cell carcinoma, 1 small cell lung cancer. On average, productive TCRbeta reads reached about 4 million per sample. Stage I to III disease affected some 11 men and several women aged roughly 31 to 76.

TCRbeta libraries were built with three rounds of nested PCR, modified from ARM-PCR. TCRdb analysed the multiplex PCR reads with MiXCR anew, one entry per CDR3 protein. The sample has about 68,000 distinct CDR3 sequences; roughly 56% are singletons. As regards this clonotype: One end of the junction fails to match germline, which may point to a read error.

This sample's RNA came from whole unsorted tissue. Newly diagnosed lung cancer patients had thoracic surgery in China, August–late 2014, without prior chemotherapy. The germline V gene encodes CDR1 SGHAT and CDR2 FQDESV (reference sequence). There are 13 residues in the CDR3. The V call is TRBV11-1, the J call TRBJ1-1; D might be TRBD1 (5 bases). The specimen was lung tumor tissue. This TCR was recovered from a man aged 45-60 years with non-small cell lung cancer. DNA of the CDR3: TGTGCCAGCAGCCCCGGGACTGGGGATGAAGCTCTCTTC. Amino acid sequence: CASSPGTGDEALF.